The entry below describes one T cell receptor (beta chain). As yet, its antigen is unknown. V was pared by 7 bases and J by 2 bases, with 8 bases of the junction left unmatched. Germline values: CDR1 SGHRS, CDR2 YFSETQ. The CDR3 has 14 residues. This sample stems from a study of T cells in Graves' hyperthyroidism and ophthalmopathy. Turning to the study itself: Any treatment followed the collection of peripheral blood at initial diagnosis.

Diagnostic assessment was based on clinical symptoms, serum thyroxine and TRAb, thyroid ultrasound and orbital computed tomography. Researchers took RNA transcripts and amplified the TCR beta CDR3 regions from them. HTBI primers were the set used in a first-round RT-PCR of the TCR CDR3. From the multiplex PCR reads, TCRdb called clonotypes with MiXCR, one entry per CDR3 protein. This sample yields some 600,000 distinct CDR3 sequences, of which 11% to 15% are seen a single time; almost 6% belongs to the top ten. Study-wide points: Expanded thyroid clonotypes (above 0.001) were mostly also found in blood. The model identified upcoming ophthalmopathy a median approximately 6.4 months ahead of onset.

This clonotype was sampled from a woman aged 25 to 45 with Graves' hyperthyroidism that later progressed to Graves' ophthalmopathy. The V call is TRBV5-1, the J call TRBJ1-1, with 7 bases fitting TRBD1. Sequenced sample: blood. CDR3 loop: CASEPGGSNTEAFF. The CDR3 nucleotides read TGCGCCAGCGAGCCAGGGGGTTCCAACACTGAAGCTTTCTTT.